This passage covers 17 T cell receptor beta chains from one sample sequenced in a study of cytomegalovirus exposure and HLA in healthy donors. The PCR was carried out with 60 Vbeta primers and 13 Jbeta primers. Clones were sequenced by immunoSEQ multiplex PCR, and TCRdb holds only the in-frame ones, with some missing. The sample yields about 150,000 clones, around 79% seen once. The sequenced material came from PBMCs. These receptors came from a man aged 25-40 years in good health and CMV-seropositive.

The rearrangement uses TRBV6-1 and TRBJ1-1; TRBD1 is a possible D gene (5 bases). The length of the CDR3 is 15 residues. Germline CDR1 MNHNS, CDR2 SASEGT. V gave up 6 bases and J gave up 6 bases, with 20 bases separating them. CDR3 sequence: CASRGKSQGSPEAFF. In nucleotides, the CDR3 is TGTGCCAGCAGGGGAAAAAGTCAGGGTAGTCCTGAAGCTTTCTTT.

CDR3 sequence reads: CASSQDRGSYEQYF. DNA of the CDR3: TGCGCCAGCAGCCAAGATAGGGGCAGCTACGAGCAGTACTTC. This chain uses TRBV4-1 with TRBJ2-7; maybe TRBD1 (5 bases). This CDR3 has 14 residues. Germline lookup yields CDR1 MGHRA and CDR2 YSYEKL. V lost 0 bases and J lost 3, with 9 bases in between.

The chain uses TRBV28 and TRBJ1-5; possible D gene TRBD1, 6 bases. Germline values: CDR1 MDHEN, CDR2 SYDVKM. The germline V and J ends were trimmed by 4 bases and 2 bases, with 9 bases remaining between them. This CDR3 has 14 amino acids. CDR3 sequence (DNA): TGTGCCAGCAGTTCCCACAGGGGCAATCAGCCCCAGCATTTT. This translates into CASSSHRGNQPQHF.

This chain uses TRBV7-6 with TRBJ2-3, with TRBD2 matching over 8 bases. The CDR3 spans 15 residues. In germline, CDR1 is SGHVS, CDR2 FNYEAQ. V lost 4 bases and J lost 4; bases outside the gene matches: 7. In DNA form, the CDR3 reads TGTGCCAGCAGCTCAAGCGGGAGTGGGGCAGATACGCAGTATTTT. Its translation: CASSSSGSGADTQYF.

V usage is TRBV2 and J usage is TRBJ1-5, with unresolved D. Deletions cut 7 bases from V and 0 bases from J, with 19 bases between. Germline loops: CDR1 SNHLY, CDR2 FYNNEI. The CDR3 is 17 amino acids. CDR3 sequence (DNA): TGTGCCAGCATGGGCAGGTCATGGGTATCTAGCAATCAGCCCCAGCATTTT. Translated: CASMGRSWVSSNQPQHF.

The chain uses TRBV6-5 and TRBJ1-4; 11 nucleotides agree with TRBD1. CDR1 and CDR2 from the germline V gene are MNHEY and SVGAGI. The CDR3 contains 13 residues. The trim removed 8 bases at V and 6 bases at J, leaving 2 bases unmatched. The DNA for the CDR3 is TGTGCCAGCCGGGACAGGGGGGATGAAAAACTGTTTTTT. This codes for CASRDRGDEKLFF.

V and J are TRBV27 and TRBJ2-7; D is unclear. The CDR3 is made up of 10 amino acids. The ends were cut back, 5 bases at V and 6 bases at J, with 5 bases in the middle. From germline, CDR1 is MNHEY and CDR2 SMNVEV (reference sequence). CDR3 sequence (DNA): TGTGCCAGCAGTCCCTGCGAGCAGTACTTC. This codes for CASSPCEQYF.

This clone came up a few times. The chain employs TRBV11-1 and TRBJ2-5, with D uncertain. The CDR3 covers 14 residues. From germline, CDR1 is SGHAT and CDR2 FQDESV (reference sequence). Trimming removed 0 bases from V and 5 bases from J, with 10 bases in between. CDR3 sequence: CASSLASFVETQYF. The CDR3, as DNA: TGTGCCAGCAGCTTAGCCTCGTTTGTGGAGACCCAGTACTTC.

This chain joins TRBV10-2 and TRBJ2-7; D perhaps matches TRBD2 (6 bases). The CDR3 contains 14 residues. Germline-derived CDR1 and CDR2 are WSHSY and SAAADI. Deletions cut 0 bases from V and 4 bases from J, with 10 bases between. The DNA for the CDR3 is TGCGCCAGCAGTGAGTCTGGCCGGGGGTACGAGCAGTACTTC. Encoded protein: CASSESGRGYEQYF.

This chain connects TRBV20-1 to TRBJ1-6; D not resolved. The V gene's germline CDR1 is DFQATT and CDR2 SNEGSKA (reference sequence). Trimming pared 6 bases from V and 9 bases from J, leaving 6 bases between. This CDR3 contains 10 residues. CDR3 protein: CSAIGSPLHF. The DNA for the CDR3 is TGCAGTGCGATCGGTTCACCCCTCCACTTT.

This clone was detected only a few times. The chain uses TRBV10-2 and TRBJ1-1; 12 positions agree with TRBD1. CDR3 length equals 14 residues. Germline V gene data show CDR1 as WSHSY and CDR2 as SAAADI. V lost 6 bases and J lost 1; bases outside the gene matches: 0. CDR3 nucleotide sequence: TGCGCCAGCAGGGGACAGGGGGCGAACACTGAAGCTTTCTTT. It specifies CASRGQGANTEAFF.

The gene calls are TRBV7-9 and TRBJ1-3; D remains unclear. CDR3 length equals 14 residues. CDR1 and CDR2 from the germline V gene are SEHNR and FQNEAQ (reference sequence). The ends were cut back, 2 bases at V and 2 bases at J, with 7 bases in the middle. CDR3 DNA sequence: TGTGCCAGCAGCTTAACCACGGCTGGAAACACCATATATTTT. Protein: CASSLTTAGNTIYF.

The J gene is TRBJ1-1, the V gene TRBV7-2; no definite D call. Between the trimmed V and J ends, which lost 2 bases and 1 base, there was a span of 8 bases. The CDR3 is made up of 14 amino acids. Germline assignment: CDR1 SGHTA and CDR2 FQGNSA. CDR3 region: CASSLSTGNTEAFF. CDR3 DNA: TGTGCCAGCAGCTTATCTACGGGGAACACTGAAGCTTTCTTT.

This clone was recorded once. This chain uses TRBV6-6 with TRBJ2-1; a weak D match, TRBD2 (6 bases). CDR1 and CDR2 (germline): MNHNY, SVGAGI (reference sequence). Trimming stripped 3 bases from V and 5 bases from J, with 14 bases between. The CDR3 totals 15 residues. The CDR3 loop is CASSYQRARHNEQFF. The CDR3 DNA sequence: TGTGCCAGCAGTTATCAGCGGGCCCGACACAATGAGCAGTTCTTC.

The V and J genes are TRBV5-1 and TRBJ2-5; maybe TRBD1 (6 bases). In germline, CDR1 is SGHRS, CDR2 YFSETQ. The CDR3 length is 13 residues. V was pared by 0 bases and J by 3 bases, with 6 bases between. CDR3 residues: CASSLDREETQYF. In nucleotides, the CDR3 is TGCGCCAGCAGCTTGGACAGGGAAGAGACCCAGTACTTC. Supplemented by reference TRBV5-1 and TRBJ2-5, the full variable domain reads KAGVTQTPRYLIKTRGQQVTLSCSPISGHRSVSWYQQTPGQGLQFLFEYFSETQRNKGNFPGRFSGRQFSNSRSEMNVSTLELGDSALYLCASSLDREETQYFGPGTRLLVL.

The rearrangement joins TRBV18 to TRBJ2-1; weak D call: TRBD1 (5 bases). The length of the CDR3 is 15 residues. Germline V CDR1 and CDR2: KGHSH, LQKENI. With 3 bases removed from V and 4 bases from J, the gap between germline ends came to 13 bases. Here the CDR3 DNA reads TGTGCCAGCTCACCGGGGCAGGGCCCTTACAATGAGCAGTTCTTC. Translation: CASSPGQGPYNEQFF.

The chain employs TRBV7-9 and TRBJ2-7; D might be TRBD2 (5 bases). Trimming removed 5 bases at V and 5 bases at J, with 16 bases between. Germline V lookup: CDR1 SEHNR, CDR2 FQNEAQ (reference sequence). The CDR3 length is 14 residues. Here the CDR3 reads CASSPGRGYNEQYF. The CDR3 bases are TGTGCCAGCAGCCCGGGGAGAGGGTACAACGAGCAGTACTTC.